Following are 27 T cell receptor beta chains from one sample sequenced in a study of cytomegalovirus exposure and HLA in healthy donors (dated by TCRdb to the late 2010s). The library was prepared using the immunoSEQ multiplex PCR assay. For the multiplex PCR, a mixture combining 60 forward primers for TCR Vbeta segments and 13 reverse primers for TCR Jbeta segments was used. TCRdb took this table from immuneACCESS and kept in-frame rearrangements with V and J called. Such tables lack part of the clones; where checked against another copy, unresolved V genes explain under half of the gap, and the rest is unexplained. This sample gives 150,000 to 200,000 clones in total; approximately 72% of them show up just once. The top ten hold over 2% of the sample. The source material was PBMCs. The receptors were gathered from a female donor in good health and CMV-seronegative.

The genes are TRBV5-1 and TRBJ2-7, with 13 nucleotides matching TRBD2. This CDR3 comprises 16 residues. Looked up from germline, CDR1 is SGHRS and CDR2 is YFSETQ. The junction had 6 bases not matched to a gene; V was cut back by 2 bases and J by 4 bases. The CDR3 protein is CASSFRTSGSSYEQYF. The CDR3 DNA follows: TGCGCCAGCAGCTTTCGGACTAGCGGGAGTTCTTACGAGCAGTACTTC.

The V and J genes are TRBV7-9 and TRBJ1-2; no firm D call. CDR1 and CDR2 from the germline V gene are SEHNR and FQNEAQ (reference sequence). The CDR3 length is 15 residues. V lost 3 bases to trimming and J lost 6 bases, with 17 bases between them. CDR3 DNA: TGTGCCAGCAGCTTGGGTTCAGGCCGCACAAATGGCTACACCTTC. Residues: CASSLGSGRTNGYTF.

The rearrangement joins TRBV6-1 to TRBJ2-1; TRBD2 matches 8 bases. The V and J ends lost 8 bases and 4 bases, in that order; junction bases with no gene match: 4. Per the germline V gene, CDR1 is MNHNS and CDR2 is SASEGT. The CDR3 runs 13 residues. DNA for the CDR3: TGTGCCAGCCAGCGGGAGCTTTACAATGAGCAGTTCTTC. Encoded protein: CASQRELYNEQFF.

This rearrangement joins TRBV2 to TRBJ2-7; D gene ambiguous. V dropped 8 bases and J dropped 7 bases, with 9 bases sitting between them. In germline, CDR1 is SNHLY, CDR2 FYNNEI. There are 10 residues in the CDR3. In DNA, the CDR3 is TGTGCCAGCGGTCGCGGAGAGCAGTACTTC. Its translation is CASGRGEQYF.

The rearrangement links TRBV2 to TRBJ1-2, with D perhaps TRBD1 (5 bases). The CDR3 loop spans 15 amino acids. V was pared by 5 bases and J by 3 bases, with 16 bases between. Germline CDR1 is SNHLY and CDR2 is FYNNEI. Here the CDR3 DNA reads TGTGCCAGCAGTTCGGGGCCGGGCGGGGACTATGGCTACACCTTC. This sequence encodes CASSSGPGGDYGYTF. Full variable domain (outside the CDR3, taken from reference TRBV2 and TRBJ1-2): EPEVTQTPSHQVTQMGQEVILRCVPISNHLYFYWYRQILGQKVEFLVSFYNNEISEKSEIFDDQFSVERPDGSNFTLKIRSTKLEDSAMYFCASSSGPGGDYGYTFGSGTRLTVV.

This rearrangement joins TRBV2 to TRBJ2-2, with a tentative D call TRBD1 (5 bases). The CDR3 is 16 amino acids. Per germline, CDR1 SNHLY and CDR2 FYNNEI. CDR3 loop: CALQQGETENTGELFF. The CDR3 coding sequence is TGTGCACTTCAGCAAGGGGAAACAGAGAACACCGGGGAGCTGTTTTTT.

A single count supports this clone. One end of the junction does not line up with germline, which may come from a read error. The V and J genes are TRBV2 and TRBJ2-3; 8 nucleotides align to TRBD2. This CDR3 is 14 amino acids long. Germline V gene data show CDR1 as SNHLY and CDR2 as FYNNEI. The CDR3 region has the DNA TGTGCCAGCAGCGAAGGACTAGCTAAACGCACGCAGTATTTT. It yields the protein CASSEGLAKRTQYF.

The count of this clone is one. The junction differs from germline at one of its ends, possibly a read error. V and J are TRBV4-1 and TRBJ2-7, with TRBD1 identical over 7 bases. The CDR3 has 12 residues. Looked up from germline, CDR1 is MGHRA and CDR2 is YSYEKL. The CDR3 DNA is TGCGCCAGCAGCGAAGACAGGGTTCGACTGTACTTC. Residues: CASSEDRVRLYF.

The chain couples TRBV30 to TRBJ2-5; no clear D. The J call is doubtful: the DNA matches TRBJ2-7 better. The CDR3 is 11 amino acids. Germline V gives CDR1 GTSNPN, CDR2 SVGIG (reference sequence). The CDR3 region has the DNA TGTGCCTGGAGTGTACTGAACGAGCAGTACTTC. Protein: CAWSVLNEQYF.

The chain combines TRBV5-1 with TRBJ1-1; D gene uncertain. The CDR3 covers 14 residues. Germline lookup yields CDR1 SGHRS and CDR2 YFSETQ. Trimming removed 4 bases at V and 1 base at J, with 11 bases between. CDR3 region: CASSRETPNTEAFF. The CDR3 bases are TGCGCCAGCAGCAGAGAGACACCGAACACTGAAGCTTTCTTT.

A single count supports this clone. The rearrangement joins TRBV2 to TRBJ1-3, with D perhaps TRBD1 (6 bases). V gave up 0 bases and J gave up 2 bases, with 8 bases separating them. The germline V gene has CDR1 SNHLY and CDR2 FYNNEI. This CDR3 contains 15 residues. The CDR3 protein is CASSEARGTGNTIYF. The CDR3 DNA is TGTGCCAGCAGTGAAGCCAGGGGAACTGGAAACACCATATATTTT.

The gene calls are TRBV6-5 and TRBJ2-5; D call uncertain. Deletions cut 7 bases from V and 5 bases from J, with 8 bases between. CDR3 length equals 11 residues. Germline CDR1 reads MNHEY; CDR2 reads SVGAGI. CDR3: CASTAGETQYF. The CDR3 nucleotides read TGTGCCAGCACCGCCGGGGAGACCCAGTACTTC.

In its sample, this clone was seen once. The chain joins TRBV6-1 to TRBJ2-1, with TRBD2 matching 8 bases. The CDR3 extends over 15 amino acids. The germline CDR1 and CDR2 sequences are MNHNS and SASEGT. The V gene end was trimmed by 7 bases and the J gene end by 7 bases; junction bases not matched to a gene: 12. This chain's CDR3 is CASIPYGGGLNEQFF. The CDR3 DNA reads as TGTGCCAGCATCCCTTACGGGGGGGGTTTGAATGAGCAGTTCTTC.

The chain couples TRBV9 to TRBJ2-7, with D possibly matching TRBD2 (6 bases). Germline V lookup: CDR1 SGDLS, CDR2 YYNGEE. CDR3 length: 14 residues. V lost 0 bases and J lost 4, with 11 bases in between. The CDR3 loop reads CASSVEAGWYEQYF. The CDR3 coding sequence is TGTGCCAGCAGCGTAGAGGCGGGGTGGTACGAGCAGTACTTC.

V usage is TRBV7-3 and J usage is TRBJ1-2; D gene unclear. Trimming removed 2 bases from V and 8 bases from J, with 12 bases in between. The CDR3 is 13 residues long. CDR1 SGHTA and CDR2 FQGTGA come from the germline V gene. CDR3 DNA sequence: TGTGCCAGCAGCTTATCAGGAATCGACGGCTACACCTTC. As protein: CASSLSGIDGYTF.

This clone has a handful of counts. The chain couples TRBV11-2 to TRBJ1-4; weak D call: TRBD1 (5 bases). CDR3 size: 15 residues. Germline V CDR1 and CDR2: SGHAT, FQNNGV. The V gene lost 6 bases and the J gene lost 5 bases, with 16 bases spanning the gap. CDR3 amino acids: CASRPIGGRNEKLFF. Here the CDR3 DNA reads TGTGCCAGCAGACCAATCGGGGGGAGGAATGAAAAACTGTTTTTT. Drawing the rest from reference TRBV11-2 and TRBJ1-4, the complete variable domain is EAGVAQSPRYKIIEKRQSVAFWCNPISGHATLYWYQQILGQGPKLLIQFQNNGVVDDSQLPKDRFSAERLKGVDSTLKIQPAKLEDSAVYLCASRPIGGRNEKLFFGSGTQLSVL.

The V gene is TRBV2, the J gene TRBJ1-4; a possible D gene is TRBD1 (6 bases). The CDR3 extends over 15 amino acids. The germline CDR1 and CDR2 sequences are SNHLY and FYNNEI. Deletions cut 7 bases from V and 5 bases from J, with 17 bases between. Here the CDR3 reads CASTTGTIGNEKLFF. The CDR3 DNA sequence: TGTGCCAGCACCACCGGGACAATAGGAAATGAAAAACTGTTTTTT.

The chain carries TRBV27 and TRBJ2-7; 10 bases are a match to TRBD1. V was clipped by 2 bases and J by 2 bases; unmatched bases: 3. The V gene's germline CDR1 is MNHEY and CDR2 SMNVEV (reference sequence). The length of the CDR3 is 15 residues. CDR3 DNA sequence: TGTGCCAGCAGTTTAGCCGGGACAGGGGCCTACGAGCAGTACTTC. This translates into CASSLAGTGAYEQYF.

This chain uses TRBV28 with TRBJ1-1, with a weak D call TRBD1 (5 bases). This CDR3 comprises 14 residues. Trimming took 2 bases from V and 1 from J, leaving 8 bases between them. Germline V gene lookup returns CDR1 MDHEN and CDR2 SYDVKM. The CDR3 region is CASSLPQGNTEAFF. The CDR3, as DNA: TGTGCCAGCAGTTTACCCCAGGGGAACACTGAAGCTTTCTTT. Complete variable domain (other parts from reference TRBV28 and TRBJ1-1): DVKVTQSSRYLVKRTGEKVFLECVQDMDHENMFWYRQDPGLGLRLIYFSYDVKMKEKGDIPEGYSVSREKKERFSLILESASTNQTSMYLCASSLPQGNTEAFFGQGTRLTVV.

The chain joins TRBV7-2 to TRBJ1-2; TRBD1 might be the D (6 bases). Trimming removed 1 base at V and 7 bases at J, with 10 bases between. The CDR3 extends over 13 amino acids. Germline V gene data show CDR1 as SGHTA and CDR2 as FQGNSA. This chain's CDR3 is CASSLEPRGGYTF. CDR3 nucleotide sequence: TGTGCCAGCAGCTTAGAACCCAGGGGTGGCTACACCTTC. Full variable domain (remainder filled in from reference TRBV7-2 and TRBJ1-2): GAGVSQSPSNKVTEKGKDVELRCDPISGHTALYWYRQSLGQGLEFLIYFQGNSAPDKSGLPSDRFSAERTGGSVSTLTIQRTQQEDSAVYLCASSLEPRGGYTFGSGTRLTVV.

The chain recombines TRBV5-4 with TRBJ2-1, with D tentatively TRBD2 (5 bases). V shed 4 bases and J shed 0 bases, with 14 bases lying between them. Looked up from germline, CDR1 is SGHNT and CDR2 is YYREEE (reference sequence). The CDR3 runs to 16 residues. The CDR3 spells CASSPTSRGSYNEQFF. CDR3 nucleotides: TGTGCCAGCAGCCCTACTTCCCGGGGCTCCTACAATGAGCAGTTCTTC.

The rearrangement uses TRBV6-4 and TRBJ2-1; D not certain. V was pared by 4 bases and J by 0 bases, with 10 bases between. The germline V gene has CDR1 MRHNA and CDR2 SNTAGT. This CDR3 is 15 amino acids long. In DNA, the CDR3 is TGTGCCAGCAGTGTCGCGTTAAGCTCCTACAATGAGCAGTTCTTC. It is translated as CASSVALSSYNEQFF.

A remark on this clone: One junction end disagrees with the germline gene, perhaps due to a read error. The chain joins TRBV5-1 to TRBJ2-2; 13 bases fit TRBD2. Germline-derived CDR1 and CDR2 are SGHRS and YFSETQ. The CDR3 extends over 16 amino acids. The CDR3 nucleotides are TGCGCCAGCGGCTTGGAACTAGCGGGGGGGACCGGGGAGCTGTTTTTT. Its translation: CASGLELAGGTGELFF.

The chain uses TRBV27 and TRBJ1-1; 10 nucleotides match TRBD1. This CDR3 is 15 amino acids long. From germline, CDR1 is MNHEY and CDR2 SMNVEV (reference sequence). Losses at the gene ends were 5 bases for V and 2 bases for J; bases not matched to a gene: 5. The CDR3 region is CASSPRDRGNTEAFF. CDR3 coding DNA: TGTGCCAGCAGTCCCCGGGACAGGGGAAACACTGAAGCTTTCTTT.

V usage is TRBV5-4 and J usage is TRBJ2-2, with D possibly TRBD2 on 5 matching bases. Germline lookup yields CDR1 SGHNT and CDR2 YYREEE (reference sequence). This CDR3 is built from 15 residues. The V and J ends lost 4 bases and 8 bases respectively, with 18 bases between them. CDR3 in amino acids: CASSPAGGQVGELFF. The CDR3, as DNA: TGTGCCAGCAGCCCGGCAGGAGGTCAAGTGGGGGAGCTGTTTTTT. Full variable domain (remainder filled in from reference TRBV5-4 and TRBJ2-2): ETGVTQSPTHLIKTRGQQVTLRCSSQSGHNTVSWYQQALGQGPQFIFQYYREEENGRGNFPPRFSGLQFPNYSSELNVNALELDDSALYLCASSPAGGQVGELFFGEGSRLTVL.

The chain carries TRBV7-9 and TRBJ1-5, with D tentatively TRBD1 (5 bases). Looked up from germline, CDR1 is SEHNR and CDR2 is FQNEAQ (reference sequence). Trimming cost V 5 bases and J 2 bases, with 10 bases left between them. The CDR3 consists of 14 residues. CDR3 loop: CASSRGGGNQPQHF. The CDR3, as DNA: TGTGCCAGCAGCCGCGGGGGTGGCAATCAGCCCCAGCATTTT.

This clone was counted only a few times. CDR3 region: CARGPYEQYF. The CDR3 coding sequence is TGTGCCAGGGGCCCCTACGAGCAGTACTTC. The chain uses TRBV2 and TRBJ2-7; D is ambiguous. Germline V gene data show CDR1 as SNHLY and CDR2 as FYNNEI. The CDR3 length is 10 residues. V lost 9 bases and J 2 bases, leaving 5 bases between the germline ends.